The clone carrying this TCR beta chain was counted between two and nine times. Its antigen is undetermined. The data derive from a study of T-cell reconstitution after alpha-beta-depleted transplantation in children. Study-wide points: T cells produced anew were the main source of T-cell counts and diversity one year after transplant. There were reportedly several hundred expanded graft clones from which alpha-beta T cells came about two months after transplant.

Preparation of the TCRbeta library involved a method that used unique molecular identifiers. One entry per CDR3 protein results from TCRdb running MiXCR on the PCR reads. The sample lists a few hundred thousand distinct CDR3 sequences, more than 20% occurring once. The V end was cut by 2 bases, the J end by 11 bases, with 22 bases between. The CDR3 extends over 15 amino acids. Germline V CDR1 and CDR2: SGHRS, YFSETQ. This TCR was recovered from a boy in the first two years of life with Wiskott-Aldrich syndrome, due to receive a stem cell transplant. This chain connects TRBV5-1 to TRBJ1-1; TRBD1 might be the D (6 bases). The sequenced sample was PBMCs, obtained before TCRalphabeta/CD19-depleted stem cell transplant. CDR3 amino acids: CASSFGTMSNGGAFF. The CDR3 region has the DNA TGCGCCAGCAGCTTTGGGACAATGAGTAACGGTGGGGCTTTCTTT.